This TCR beta chain was identified during a study of CD8+CD57+ T cells in acquired aplastic anemia. Study information: Quantities of DNA derived from sorted CD4+ and CD8+ cells averaged approximately 3.3 ug.

This clonotype occurred many times. Germline CDR1 and CDR2: ENHRY and SYGVKD. V was shortened by 3 bases and J by 5 bases, with 12 bases between the two germline ends. The CDR3 sequence is 14 residues long. Patients who underwent sequencing had shown CD8+CD57+ cell expansion by flow cytometry. The patients, all of them, had severe acquired aplastic anemia. There was no therapy given to any patient before the blood sampling took place. Both TCR beta VDJ combination and CDR3 sequence profiling were carried out. Genomic DNA was the template for this profiling. Using its own MiXCR run on the reads, TCRdb lists one record per CDR3 protein. The data contain approximately 170,000 distinct CDR3 sequences, approximately 44% of them seen just once; the ten biggest clones take up 2.5% to 4%.

V is TRBV10-3 and J is TRBJ2-3, with D possibly being TRBD1 (5 bases). The sample consisted of sorted CD4+, CD8+, or CD8+CD57+ T cells (not recorded which) from PBMCs. The sequence was collected from a human donor with aplastic anemia. The CDR3 region has the DNA TGTGCCATCAGTGACCAGGGTGGCGAAGATACGCAGTATTTT. Amino acids: CAISDQGGEDTQYF.